The 15 T cell receptor beta chains below all came from one sample that was sequenced in a study of T cells after yellow fever vaccination. TCRdb processed the 5' RACE reads anew with MiXCR; each CDR3 protein has one entry. The repertoire holds about 320,000 distinct CDR3 sequences, with approximately 7% as singletons. This specimen was PBMCs, taken roughly 46 days after the first yellow fever vaccination. These receptors originate from a man younger than 35 who received the YFV17D yellow fever vaccine.

This clonotype showed up many times. The J gene is TRBJ2-2, the V gene TRBV4-2, with TRBD2 matching 7 bases. J gave up 4 bases and V 4 bases, and 0 bases lay outside the gene matches. Germline assignment: CDR1 LGHNA and CDR2 YNFKEQ. This CDR3 comprises 13 residues. DNA of the CDR3: TGTGCCAGCAGCCGGACTAGCACCGGGGAGCTGTTTTTT. It yields the protein CASSRTSTGELFF.

This clonotype turned up a few times. This sequence joins TRBV5-4 and TRBJ1-4; D is uncertain. CDR1 and CDR2 from the germline V gene are SGHNT and YYREEE (reference sequence). The V end was cut by 1 base, the J end by 4 bases, with 14 bases between. The CDR3 is 16 residues long. CDR3 loop: CASSLSIPGLNEKLFF. The CDR3, as DNA: TGTGCCAGCAGCTTGTCGATTCCTGGGCTTAATGAAAAACTGTTTTTT.

This clonotype has just one count. The genes are TRBV7-2 and TRBJ2-2; D is ambiguous. The V gene's germline CDR1 is SGHTA and CDR2 FQGNSA. The CDR3 totals 14 residues. V lost 5 bases, J lost 3 bases, and 10 bases lay in between. CDR3 sequence (DNA): TGTGCCAGCAGCCCTTCGACCCACACCGGGGAGCTGTTTTTT. This codes for CASSPSTHTGELFF.

This clonotype occurred a few times. This chain uses TRBV12-3 or TRBV12-4 with TRBJ2-1; possible D gene TRBD2, 6 bases. V was cut by 3 bases and J by 12 bases, with 12 bases left in between. The CDR3 runs 12 residues. CDR3 protein: CASSLLGTWQFF. DNA for the CDR3: TGTGCCAGCAGTTTGCTCGGGACTTGGCAGTTCTTC.

Only a few counts were recorded for this clonotype. For the CDR3, the DNA is TGCAGTGCTAGAGATTGGGCTAGGAGCGGACTAGCGGGGCACAATGAGCAGTTCTTC. The encoded protein is CSARDWARSGLAGHNEQFF. This chain connects TRBV20-1 to TRBJ2-1; 12 nucleotides agree with TRBD2. The CDR3 length is 19 residues. From germline, CDR1 is DFQATT and CDR2 SNEGSKA (reference sequence). Germline trimming cut 0 bases from V and 5 bases from J; bases unmatched to any gene: 14.

This clonotype has a handful of counts. The J gene is TRBJ2-7, the V gene TRBV28; D unresolved. Looked up from germline, CDR1 is MDHEN and CDR2 is SYDVKM. The CDR3 runs to 14 residues. V gave up 5 bases and J gave up 2 bases, with 13 bases separating them. CDR3 DNA sequence: TGTGCCAGCAGTAAGGCACTTTATACCTACGAGCAGTACGTC. Encoded protein: CASSKALYTYEQYV.

This clonotype was found many times. The chain couples TRBV12-3 or TRBV12-4 to TRBJ2-3; no clear D gene. The CDR3 covers 13 residues. The germline V and J ends were trimmed by 8 bases and 2 bases, with 11 bases remaining between them. The CDR3 loop reads CASRKDLTDTQYF. The CDR3 DNA follows: TGTGCCAGCCGGAAAGACCTCACAGATACGCAGTATTTT.

There are a few counts of this clonotype. The gene calls are TRBV20-1 and TRBJ1-2; perhaps TRBD1 as D (5 bases). Trimming shortened V by 6 bases and J by 7 bases, and 15 bases separated the two germline ends. Germline values: CDR1 DFQATT, CDR2 SNEGSKA (reference sequence). The CDR3 is 12 amino acids. The CDR3 here is CSALTRDSGYTF. The CDR3 DNA reads as TGCAGTGCGCTGACCAGGGATAGTGGCTACACCTTC.

The chain has TRBV7-9 and TRBJ2-6, with D uncertain. The CDR3 has 12 residues. With 8 bases removed from V and 4 bases from J, the gap between germline ends came to 6 bases. Germline values: CDR1 SEHNR, CDR2 FQNEAQ (reference sequence). The CDR3 bases are TGTGCCAGCCGCGGAGGGGCCAACGTCCTGACTTTC. It translates to CASRGGANVLTF.

This clonotype was recorded a few times. V gene TRBV20-1 combines with J gene TRBJ1-5; the match to TRBD1 covers 8 bases. The CDR3 contains 13 residues. Per the germline V gene, CDR1 is DFQATT and CDR2 is SNEGSKA (reference sequence). V was clipped by 7 bases and J by 9 bases; unmatched bases: 11. CDR3 region: CSGSDRAIGPQHF. The CDR3 region has the DNA TGCAGTGGCTCGGACAGGGCAATCGGGCCCCAGCATTTT.

This clonotype was detected only a few times. The gene calls are TRBV9 and TRBJ2-5; the D is unclear. The CDR3 is 13 amino acids. The ends were cut back, 0 bases at V and 5 bases at J, with 8 bases in the middle. From germline, CDR1 is SGDLS and CDR2 YYNGEE. This CDR3 is CASSVGGLETQYF. The CDR3 nucleotides are TGTGCCAGCAGCGTAGGAGGTTTGGAGACCCAGTACTTC. Filled out from reference TRBV9 and TRBJ2-5, the complete variable domain reads DSGVTQTPKHLITATGQRVTLRCSPRSGDLSVYWYQQSLDQGLQFLIQYYNGEERAKGNILERFSAQQFPDLHSELNLSSLELGDSALYFCASSVGGLETQYFGPGTRLLVL.

DNA for the CDR3: TGTGCCAGCAGCAGGACAGGGGTGACCTCCTACGAGCAGTACTTC. Protein sequence: CASSRTGVTSYEQYF. This chain joins TRBV5-4 and TRBJ2-7, with 9 bases identical to TRBD1. With 4 bases clipped from V and 0 bases from J, the junction kept 5 bases outside the gene matches. The CDR3 extends over 15 amino acids. Germline V gene data show CDR1 as SGHNT and CDR2 as YYREEE (reference sequence).

This sequence joins TRBV11-3 and TRBJ2-3, with 10 bases aligning to TRBD2. The J segment lost 6 bases and the V segment lost 5 bases, leaving 8 bases of the junction unmatched. The CDR3 is 15 residues long. Germline V gene lookup returns CDR1 SGHNT and CDR2 YENEEA. The CDR3 loop reads CASSPQRGGLDTQYF. CDR3 sequence (DNA): TGTGCCAGCAGCCCCCAGCGGGGGGGCCTCGATACGCAGTATTTT.

This clonotype was found many times. The rearrangement uses TRBV5-1 and TRBJ2-2; TRBD2 is a possible D gene (6 bases). Germline assignment: CDR1 SGHRS and CDR2 YFSETQ. The germline V and J ends were trimmed by 4 bases and 4 bases, with 14 bases remaining between them. The CDR3 loop spans 15 amino acids. The CDR3 loop reads CASSRLTGGTGELFF. The DNA of the CDR3 is TGCGCCAGCAGCAGACTGACCGGGGGCACCGGGGAGCTGTTTTTT. The entire variable domain, with the rest obtained from reference TRBV5-1 and TRBJ2-2, is as follows: KAGVTQTPRYLIKTRGQQVTLSCSPISGHRSVSWYQQTPGQGLQFLFEYFSETQRNKGNFPGRFSGRQFSNSRSEMNVSTLELGDSALYLCASSRLTGGTGELFFGEGSRLTVL.

At least ten counts were recorded for this clonotype. The rearrangement joins TRBV20-1 to TRBJ2-1, with a tentative D call TRBD2 (5 bases). Germline-derived CDR1 and CDR2 are DFQATT and SNEGSKA (reference sequence). The CDR3 is made up of 14 amino acids. The CDR3: CSGKRLAFDNEQFF. CDR3 DNA sequence: TGCTCTGGCAAGCGGCTAGCCTTCGACAATGAGCAGTTCTTC.